A selection of T cell receptor beta chains follows, all from one sample in a study of blood T cell repertoires in COVID-19. Profiling relied on immunoSEQ multiplex PCR, and the TCRdb table lists in-frame clones only, not all of them. The sample shows 110,000 or so clones, roughly four fifths of them seen only once. The sequenced sample was peripheral blood. Every receptor here comes from a human donor in a cohort sampled during active COVID-19. The CDR3 runs from the conserved cysteine through the conserved F or W. A D gene is named only where the DNA matches it firmly. Expanded clones are given a class, and other clones once, few, many or no size at all.

d_gene,abundance,j_gene,v_gene,CDR3aa,CDR3nt
NA,NA,TRBJ2-5,TRBV6-6,CASSYQGFQETQYF,TGTGCCAGCAGTTATCAGGGCTTCCAAGAGACCCAGTACTTC
NA,NA,TRBJ1-1,TRBV19,CASTDNPGTEAFF,TGTGCCAGTACCGATAATCCCGGGACTGAAGCTTTCTTT
TRBD2,NA,TRBJ2-5,TRBV3-1/TRBV3-2,CASRRTSGGASETQYF,TGTGCCAGCCGCAGGACTAGCGGGGGGGCATCAGAGACCCAGTACTTC
TRBD1,few,TRBJ2-2,TRBV2,CASSEGQGAGELFF,TGTGCCAGCAGTGAAGGACAGGGGGCCGGGGAGCTGTTTTTT
NA,few,TRBJ1-5,TRBV20-1,CSASLGQGGQPQHF,TGCAGTGCTAGTTTAGGGCAGGGCGGACAGCCCCAGCATTTT
NA,NA,TRBJ2-1,TRBV7-2,CASSFGLGWSYNEQFF,TGTGCCAGCAGCTTTGGACTGGGATGGTCCTACAATGAGCAGTTCTTC
TRBD1,NA,TRBJ2-7,TRBV9,CASSSGQGTYEQYF,TGTGCCAGCAGCTCCGGACAGGGCACCTACGAGCAGTACTTC
TRBD1,NA,TRBJ1-2,TRBV6-6,CASSWDRDYGYTF,TGTGCCAGCAGTTGGGACAGGGACTATGGCTACACCTTC
NA,NA,TRBJ1-2,TRBV6-5,CASSYSGGPYGYTF,TGTGCCAGCAGTTACTCGGGGGGTCCATATGGCTACACCTTC
NA,NA,TRBJ1-2,TRBV20-1,CSAGEVDGYTF,TGCAGTGCTGGAGAAGTAGATGGCTACACCTTC
NA,NA,TRBJ2-3,TRBV9,CASSKGGVSTDTQYF,TGTGCCAGCAGCAAGGGGGGGGTGAGCACAGATACGCAGTATTTT
NA,NA,TRBJ1-5,TRBV28,CASSGGGQPQHF,TGTGCCAGCAGTGGGGGAGGTCAGCCCCAGCATTTT
NA,NA,TRBJ2-7,TRBV29-1,CSVVMAGLHEQYF,TGCAGCGTTGTTATGGCAGGGCTTCACGAGCAGTACTTC
NA,many,TRBJ1-4,TRBV18,CASSPLPTASQEKLFF,TGTGCCAGCTCACCACTTCCAACAGCTTCTCAGGAAAAACTGTTTTTT
TRBD1,NA,TRBJ1-2,TRBV5-6,CASSSYGTGRYTF,TGTGCCAGCAGCTCCTACGGGACAGGTCGCTACACCTTC
NA,once,TRBJ2-1,TRBV14,CASSQVRGSYNEQFF,TGTGCCAGCAGCCAAGTCAGGGGCTCCTACAATGAGCAGTTCTTC
TRBD1,NA,TRBJ2-5,TRBV5-1,CASSRGATGGLQETQYF,TGCGCCAGCAGCCGGGGGGCGACAGGGGGTCTACAAGAGACCCAGTACTTC
TRBD2,once,TRBJ2-7,TRBV11-3,CASSPGLAGYEQYF,TGTGCCAGCAGCCCGGGACTAGCGGGGTACGAGCAGTACTTC
TRBD1,NA,TRBJ1-2,TRBV3-1/TRBV3-2,CASSQGTGPFGGYTF,TGTGCCAGCAGCCAAGGGACAGGACCCTTTGGAGGCTACACCTTC
NA,NA,TRBJ1-3,TRBV6-5,CASSSPRGGGNTIYF,TGTGCCAGCAGTAGCCCCAGGGGTGGTGGAAACACCATATATTTT
TRBD1,few,TRBJ1-6,TRBV20-1,CSASRGGSDRASLHF,TGCAGTGCTAGTAGAGGGGGATCCGACAGGGCCTCCCTCCACTTT
NA,NA,TRBJ2-7,TRBV5-1,CASNPQDGSYEQYF,TGCGCCAGCAACCCACAAGACGGGTCCTACGAGCAGTACTTC
TRBD2,NA,TRBJ2-3,TRBV2,CASSERGASGGANTQYF,TGTGCCAGCAGTGAACGCGGGGCTAGCGGGGGGGCAAATACGCAGTATTTT
NA,NA,TRBJ2-5,TRBV28,CASSLGARQETQYF,TGTGCCAGCAGTTTGGGGGCCCGACAAGAGACCCAGTACTTC
NA,NA,TRBJ1-4,TRBV4-1,CASSQDTDRRNEKLFF,TGCGCCAGCAGCCAAGATACGGACAGAAGAAATGAAAAACTGTTTTTT
TRBD2,NA,TRBJ2-1,TRBV28,CASSLQTSRSNEQFF,TGTGCCAGCAGTTTACAGACTAGCCGGAGCAATGAGCAGTTCTTC
TRBD2,NA,TRBJ2-1,TRBV3-1/TRBV3-2,CASSYNSGGPVNEQFF,TGTGCCAGCAGCTACAATAGCGGGGGGCCTGTCAATGAGCAGTTCTTC
NA,NA,TRBJ2-3,TRBV10-2,CASSGTTRGTQYF,TGCGCCAGCAGTGGGACAACGCGGGGAACGCAGTATTTT
TRBD2,NA,TRBJ2-1,TRBV7-9,CASSLASGEFF,TGTGCCAGCAGCCTCGCCAGCGGGGAGTTCTTC
NA,NA,TRBJ1-1,TRBV9,CASSVTAMNTEAFF,TGTGCCAGCAGCGTCACAGCTATGAACACTGAAGCTTTCTTT
TRBD1,NA,TRBJ2-5,TRBV7-9,CASSLTGVETQYF,TGTGCCAGCAGCTTAACAGGGGTAGAGACCCAGTACTTC
NA,many,TRBJ1-5,TRBV6-1,CASSEATVQGYSNQPQHF,TGTGCCAGCAGTGAAGCAACAGTCCAGGGGTATAGCAATCAGCCCCAGCATTTT
NA,NA,TRBJ2-3,TRBV9,CASSSRGGEVADTQYF,TGTGCCAGCAGCTCTAGGGGTGGGGAAGTCGCAGATACGCAGTATTTT
NA,NA,TRBJ2-3,TRBV7-8,CASSLVQFTDTQYF,TGTGCCAGCAGCTTAGTCCAGTTCACAGATACGCAGTATTTT
TRBD1,NA,TRBJ1-2,TRBV29-1,CSVEGGTGYGYTF,TGCAGCGTTGAAGGGGGGACAGGATATGGCTACACCTTC
TRBD2,NA,TRBJ2-1,TRBV9,CASSGTSGGTNEQFF,TGTGCCAGCAGCGGCACTAGCGGGGGGACGAATGAGCAGTTCTTC
NA,few,TRBJ1-4,TRBV27,CASSPRQAAGGKLFF,TGTGCCAGCAGTCCCAGACAGGCCGCGGGGGGAAAACTGTTTTTT
NA,once,TRBJ1-2,TRBV5-1,CASSRGSETVGYGYTF,TGCGCCAGCAGCCGAGGCTCCGAGACAGTTGGCTATGGCTACACCTTC
TRBD1,few,TRBJ2-3,TRBV6-1,CASSDDRDRVGTDTQYF,TGTGCCAGCAGTGACGACCGGGACAGGGTGGGCACAGATACGCAGTATTTT
TRBD1,NA,TRBJ2-1,TRBV9,CASSVRGHSYNEQFF,TGTGCCAGCAGCGTAAGGGGGCACTCCTACAATGAGCAGTTCTTC
TRBD2,NA,TRBJ2-5,TRBV5-1,CASSPGGLAGQTQYF,TGCGCCAGCAGCCCCGGTGGACTAGCGGGGCAGACCCAGTACTTC
NA,NA,TRBJ1-5,TRBV6-6,CASRTEANSNQPQHF,TGTGCCAGCAGGACAGAGGCGAATAGCAATCAGCCCCAGCATTTT
TRBD1,NA,TRBJ1-2,TRBV3-1/TRBV3-2,CASSLGLDRANYGYTF,TGTGCCAGCAGCCTAGGACTTGACAGGGCTAACTATGGCTACACCTTC
TRBD1,NA,TRBJ2-3,TRBV5-1,CASSSPDRADTQYF,TGCGCCAGCAGCTCACCAGACAGGGCCGATACGCAGTATTTT
TRBD2,NA,TRBJ2-3,TRBV2,CASRMGGGGEDTQYF,TGTGCCAGCAGGATGGGCGGCGGGGGAGAAGATACGCAGTATTTT
NA,NA,TRBJ1-5,TRBV5-5,CASSAQVNQPQHF,TGTGCCAGCAGCGCACAGGTCAATCAGCCCCAGCATTTT
NA,NA,TRBJ2-1,TRBV11-3,CASSLDGGAYNEQFF,TGTGCCAGCAGCTTAGATGGGGGGGCATACAATGAGCAGTTCTTC
NA,NA,TRBJ2-1,TRBV29-1,CSVEDIGGASYNEQFF,TGCAGCGTTGAAGATATCGGCGGGGCCTCCTACAATGAGCAGTTCTTC
NA,once,TRBJ1-1,TRBV12-3/TRBV12-4,CAIWGRNTEAFF,TGTGCCATCTGGGGGCGCAACACTGAAGCTTTCTTT
NA,NA,TRBJ2-3,TRBV6-2/TRBV6-3,CASSYPPLPDTQYF,TGTGCCAGCAGTTACCCCCCCCTTCCGGATACGCAGTATTTT
NA,NA,TRBJ2-1,TRBV7-8,CASSLSGPLDWDVNEQFF,TGTGCCAGCAGCTTATCCGGACCACTAGATTGGGATGTGAATGAGCAGTTCTTC